This TCR beta chain was sequenced for a study of monozygotic twins with cystic fibrosis. Study overall: Libraries were built from approximately 3 micrograms of fragmented DNA using around 15 PCR cycles.

Trimming cost V 5 bases and J 4 bases, with 3 bases left between them. The germline CDR1 and CDR2 sequences are SNHLY and FYNNEI. This CDR3 region has 11 residues. The assay was immunoSEQ multiplex PCR, and TCRdb's table has in-frame clones only and misses some. The repertoire holds about 30,000 clones, with around 81% as singletons. For this clone: The antigen remains unidentified.

Whole-study findings and limits: Nucleotide-identical clonotype sharing was significantly higher within monozygotic CF twin pairs than between unrelated CF individuals. J usage was most co-twin-similar in 8 of 16 pairs, V in 13.

The clonotype was recovered from a girl aged 2-10 years with cystic fibrosis. Sequenced sample: blood. J is TRBJ2-1 and V is TRBV2; no clear D gene. In DNA, the CDR3 is TGTGCCAGCAGTATATACAATGAGCAGTTCTTC. Translated, it gives CASSIYNEQFF.